This T cell receptor (beta chain) was found in a study of T cell changes during pregnancy in multiple sclerosis. The V end lost 6 bases, the J end lost 11 bases, and 14 bases lay between the germline ends. This CDR3 region has 12 residues. Germline lookup yields CDR1 MNHEY and CDR2 SVGAGI. Libraries were prepared by immunoSEQ multiplex PCR; TCRdb keeps only in-frame clonotypes and omits some of them. This sample has around 60,000 clones, with 91% found just once. The chain uses TRBV6-5 and TRBJ1-5, with a tentative D call TRBD1 (6 bases). This sample comprised CD4+ T cells from peripheral blood mononuclear cells, obtained after pregnancy. The TCR originated in a female donor in good health, enrolled as a control in a pregnancy study. CDR3: CASSRGEGAQHF. The CDR3 region has the DNA TGTGCCAGCAGCCGGGGGGAGGGGGCCCAGCATTTT.